The clone carrying this T cell receptor beta chain was counted many times. This may stem from a read error, because a much larger clone lies one nucleotide away. Sample-barcoded 5' priming and a J-beta primer mix drove a second PCR of about 6 to 12 cycles. TCRdb fed the 5' RACE reads into MiXCR, producing one record per CDR3 protein. In the table there are 890,000 or so distinct CDR3 sequences, less than 80% of which are singletons. Healthy Caucasian individuals from Russia aged 6 to 90 served as donors. The CDR3 has 14 residues. From germline, CDR1 is MNHNY and CDR2 SVGAGI (reference sequence). Trimming took off 5 bases at V and 2 bases at J, with 12 bases between the two ends. This sample was included in a study of blood T cells in healthy people across ages.

This clonotype originated in a man under 40 in good health. The chain carries TRBV6-6 and TRBJ2-5, with D perhaps TRBD2 (6 bases). Sequencing was done on a sample of blood. CDR3 region: CASSDGGEQETQYF. CDR3 DNA: TGTGCCAGCAGTGACGGAGGGGAGCAAGAGACCCAGTACTTC.